This TCR beta chain was captured in a study of technical replicates of blood from four donors. V lost 0 bases, J lost 3 bases, and 10 bases lay in between. Germline-derived CDR1 and CDR2 are SGHNT and YYREEE (reference sequence). This CDR3 is 14 amino acids long. TCRdb's table, derived via immunoSEQ multiplex PCR, lists solely in-frame clones and lacks some. The data show about 79,000 clones, 91% seen once. Sequenced input: T cells isolated from PBMCs. V gene TRBV5-4 combines with J gene TRBJ2-7; a possible D gene is TRBD2 (5 bases). The TCR originated in a human donor in good health. Some clones in this sample may be carry-over from other donors' samples. This CDR3 reads CASSLGGGLYEQYF. In DNA form, the CDR3 reads TGTGCCAGCAGCTTGGGAGGAGGCCTCTACGAGCAGTACTTC.